Listed here is a single T cell receptor (beta chain). These data belong to a study of blood T cell repertoires in COVID-19. Study information: Italy, Spain and the United States were the sources of the convalescent and acute COVID-19 samples.

Here immunoSEQ multiplex PCR was the method, and the copy in TCRdb shows in-frame clones only, minus some. The repertoire holds approximately 140,000 clones, 87% seen once, with around 6.1% in the top ten. Germline CDR1 reads SGHRS; CDR2 reads YFSETQ. The CDR3 runs 15 residues. V lost 0 bases, J lost 2 bases, and 8 bases lay in between. This clonotype was obtained from a man at least 80 years old with acute or convalescent COVID-19. The chain links TRBV5-1 to TRBJ2-2; D remains ambiguous. Material: peripheral blood. The CDR3 DNA reads as TGCGCCAGCAGCTTGGCACAGAAAAACACCGGGGAGCTGTTTTTT. Residues: CASSLAQKNTGELFF.